A selection of T cell receptor beta chains follows, all from one sample in a study of blood T cell repertoires in COVID-19. The method was immunoSEQ multiplex PCR; TCRdb's version includes in-frame clones alone and lacks a portion of them. This table has approximately 180,000 clones, more than 70% appearing once. The material sequenced was peripheral blood. The receptors here all came from a human donor in a cohort sampled during active COVID-19. Each CDR3 is given with its conserved first and last residue. D genes are given only for firm matches. Size is stated for part of the rows, as once, few or many counts, or as a class when the clone is expanded.

CDR3 length: 13
clone size: -
V gene: TRBV30
J gene: TRBJ1-1
D gene: -
CDR3 protein: CASQTERLTEAFF
CDR3 DNA: TGTGCCTCCCAGACAGAACGGCTCACTGAAGCTTTCTTT

CDR3 length: 14
clone size: -
V gene: TRBV6-2/TRBV6-3
J gene: TRBJ2-7
D gene: TRBD1
CDR3 protein: CASSYPGTAYEQYF
CDR3 DNA: TGTGCCAGCAGTTACCCCGGGACAGCTTACGAGCAGTACTTC

CDR3 length: 15
clone size: -
V gene: TRBV28
J gene: TRBJ1-2
D gene: TRBD1
CDR3 protein: CASSLNRGRVYGYTF
CDR3 DNA: TGTGCCAGCAGTCTAAACAGGGGGCGGGTCTATGGCTACACCTTC

CDR3 length: 17
clone size: -
V gene: TRBV4-2
J gene: TRBJ1-4
D gene: -
CDR3 protein: CASSPSSGEGANEKLFF
CDR3 DNA: TGTGCCAGCAGCCCTTCTTCAGGGGAAGGGGCTAATGAAAAACTGTTTTTT

CDR3 length: 15
clone size: -
V gene: TRBV9
J gene: TRBJ2-7
D gene: -
CDR3 protein: CASSVASGAVYEQYF
CDR3 DNA: TGTGCCAGCAGCGTAGCAAGCGGAGCCGTCTACGAGCAGTACTTC

CDR3 length: 14
clone size: -
V gene: TRBV18
J gene: TRBJ2-3
D gene: -
CDR3 protein: CASSPQGRTDTQYF
CDR3 DNA: TGTGCCAGCTCACCACAGGGGAGGACAGATACGCAGTATTTT

CDR3 length: 15
clone size: -
V gene: TRBV4-3
J gene: TRBJ2-4
D gene: TRBD2
CDR3 protein: CASSQVAGAGNIQYF
CDR3 DNA: TGCGCCAGCAGCCAGGTAGCGGGGGCGGGGAACATTCAGTACTTC

CDR3 length: 12
clone size: -
V gene: TRBV7-2
J gene: TRBJ2-5
D gene: TRBD1
CDR3 protein: CASSRRTGPQYF
CDR3 DNA: TGTGCCAGCAGCCGAAGGACAGGGCCCCAGTACTTC

CDR3 length: 15
clone size: -
V gene: TRBV28
J gene: TRBJ2-3
D gene: TRBD2
CDR3 protein: CASSVQTAGADTQYF
CDR3 DNA: TGTGCCAGCAGCGTTCAAACTGCGGGGGCAGATACGCAGTATTTT

CDR3 length: 16
clone size: -
V gene: TRBV4-1
J gene: TRBJ1-1
D gene: -
CDR3 protein: CASSRSPSIQATEAFF
CDR3 DNA: TGCGCCAGCAGCCGCTCCCCATCGATACAGGCAACTGAAGCTTTCTTT

CDR3 length: 15
clone size: -
V gene: TRBV7-9
J gene: TRBJ2-7
D gene: TRBD1
CDR3 protein: CASSSTGGFAYEQYF
CDR3 DNA: TGTGCCAGCAGCTCGACAGGGGGGTTCGCCTACGAGCAGTACTTC

CDR3 length: 14
clone size: -
V gene: TRBV3-1/TRBV3-2
J gene: TRBJ2-2
D gene: -
CDR3 protein: CASSRRDSRGELFF
CDR3 DNA: TGTGCCAGCAGTCGGCGGGACAGCCGCGGGGAGCTGTTTTTT

CDR3 length: 16
clone size: -
V gene: TRBV2
J gene: TRBJ2-2
D gene: TRBD1
CDR3 protein: CASSGGRGLDTGELFF
CDR3 DNA: TGTGCCAGCAGTGGGGGCAGGGGGTTGGACACCGGGGAGCTGTTTTTT

CDR3 length: 18
clone size: -
V gene: TRBV5-8
J gene: TRBJ2-1
D gene: TRBD2
CDR3 protein: CASSLGIAGGFLDNEQFF
CDR3 DNA: TGTGCCAGCAGCTTGGGCATAGCGGGAGGGTTTCTGGACAATGAGCAGTTCTTC

CDR3 length: 15
clone size: -
V gene: TRBV27
J gene: TRBJ2-7
D gene: TRBD1
CDR3 protein: CASRGQGAYSYEQYF
CDR3 DNA: TGTGCCAGCAGAGGACAGGGGGCGTACTCCTACGAGCAGTACTTC

CDR3 length: 13
clone size: -
V gene: TRBV19
J gene: TRBJ1-1
D gene: -
CDR3 protein: CASSAQGDTEAFF
CDR3 DNA: TGTGCCAGTAGTGCGCAGGGCGACACTGAAGCTTTCTTT

CDR3 length: 15
clone size: -
V gene: TRBV5-1
J gene: TRBJ2-2
D gene: TRBD1
CDR3 protein: CASSPQGSDTGELFF
CDR3 DNA: TGCGCCAGCAGCCCACAGGGGTCTGACACCGGGGAGCTGTTTTTT

CDR3 length: 13
clone size: few
V gene: TRBV28
J gene: TRBJ2-7
D gene: TRBD1
CDR3 protein: CASNRGMGYEQYF
CDR3 DNA: TGTGCCAGTAACAGGGGTATGGGCTACGAGCAGTACTTC

CDR3 length: 13
clone size: -
V gene: TRBV14
J gene: TRBJ1-5
D gene: -
CDR3 protein: CASSQGAGQPQHF
CDR3 DNA: TGTGCCAGCAGCCAAGGTGCAGGGCAGCCCCAGCATTTT

CDR3 length: 12
clone size: -
V gene: TRBV28
J gene: TRBJ1-1
D gene: -
CDR3 protein: CASSQMTAEAFF
CDR3 DNA: TGTGCCAGCAGTCAGATGACAGCTGAAGCTTTCTTT

CDR3 length: 18
clone size: -
V gene: TRBV7-8
J gene: TRBJ2-1
D gene: TRBD2
CDR3 protein: CASSPRGFSAGGPVEQFF
CDR3 DNA: TGTGCCAGCAGCCCGAGAGGGTTTTCGGCGGGAGGGCCGGTTGAGCAGTTCTTC

CDR3 length: 15
clone size: -
V gene: TRBV18
J gene: TRBJ1-6
D gene: TRBD1
CDR3 protein: CASSPNTGGNSPLHF
CDR3 DNA: TGTGCCAGCTCACCAAATACAGGGGGGAATTCACCCCTCCACTTT

CDR3 length: 15
clone size: -
V gene: TRBV5-4
J gene: TRBJ1-4
D gene: TRBD1
CDR3 protein: CASRENRGGSEKLFF
CDR3 DNA: TGTGCCAGCAGGGAAAACAGGGGGGGAAGCGAAAAACTGTTTTTT